This TCR beta chain comes out of a study of prognosis after radiotherapy for stage I lung cancer. Notes on the study in general: Post-therapy Shannon entropy was lower in patients developing distant metastases following stereotactic body radiation therapy.

On this clonotype: Its antigen is unidentified.

Germline CDR1 and CDR2: DFQATT and SNEGSKA (reference sequence). CDR3 length: 13 residues. J gave up 4 bases and V 6 bases, and 9 bases lay outside the gene matches. Genomic DNA yielded TCR beta CDR3, amplified by two-round multiplex PCR. Primers specific to each TRBV and TRBJ gene were used in first-round PCR. TCRdb re-analysed the multiplex PCR reads in MiXCR, keeping a single row per CDR3 protein. The table records about 15,000 distinct CDR3 sequences, roughly 45% of them present only once. The source is a donor at least 50 years old with non-small cell lung cancer. The source was PBMCs, collected before or after stereotactic body radiation therapy (not recorded which). The chain combines TRBV20-1 with TRBJ2-7, with 7 bases fitting TRBD2. The CDR3 DNA reads as TGCAGTGCCCGTCGGGGAGGGAGGTACGAGCAGTACTTC. Its protein product is CSARRGGRYEQYF.